The clone carrying this TCR beta chain showed up just a few times. Its target is not known. Per sample, at least 5.5 micrograms of total RNA were extracted. The sample originates from a study of blood T cells in healthy people across ages. General study findings and limits: Diversity was higher, and naive CD4+ cells more numerous, in long-lived donors than in aged donors. Because donor CMV status was unknown, expanded clonotype changes were possibly confounded.

The use of a sample-barcoded 5' primer and a J-beta primer mix characterized a second PCR of 7 to 11 cycles. Sequencing of every sample gave 2.5 million or more CDR3-containing paired-end reads. TCRdb fed the 5' RACE reads into MiXCR, producing one record per CDR3 protein. This table has fewer than 2 million distinct CDR3 sequences, roughly 43% appearing once. CDR1 and CDR2 from the germline V gene are DFQATT and SNEGSKA (reference sequence). The CDR3 consists of 17 residues. With 1 base clipped from V and 5 bases from J, the junction kept 13 bases outside the gene matches. The rearrangement links TRBV20-1 to TRBJ1-4; 7 bases fit TRBD1. The receptor comes from a human donor in good health. Sequenced sample: blood. The CDR3 coding sequence is TGCAGTGCTAGAGTTAAGGGGGCCCCCAGGACGAATGAAAAACTGTTTTTT. This gives the protein CSARVKGAPRTNEKLFF.